These T cell receptor beta chains were read from a single sample in a study of cytomegalovirus exposure and HLA in healthy donors. Method: immunoSEQ multiplex PCR; TCRdb's copy keeps in-frame clones and lacks some. In all, the sample yields some 80,000 clones. Source material: PBMCs. These receptors were taken from a woman in her 30s in good health and CMV-seronegative. The CDR3 runs from the conserved cysteine through the conserved F or W.

V: TRBV7-8
J: TRBJ2-7
CDR3: CASSLGQGTYEQYF

V: TRBV28
J: TRBJ1-2
CDR3: CASSLLSPYGYTF

V: TRBV2
J: TRBJ1-2
CDR3: CASSELARDRPF

V: TRBV30
J: TRBJ1-5
CDR3: CAWSSSVGRPQHF

V: TRBV5-4
J: TRBJ2-3
CDR3: CASSSRQGRWKDTQYF

V: TRBV5-1
J: TRBJ2-3
CDR3: CASGVGGGHSRTDTQYF

V: TRBV19
J: TRBJ2-1
CDR3: CASSTGTSGSNEQFF

V: TRBV19
J: TRBJ2-2
CDR3: CASSQTGELFF

V: TRBV5-1
J: TRBJ2-3
CDR3: CASSAGLFTDTQYF

V: TRBV30
J: TRBJ2-2
CDR3: CAWSVHTSGGRFGELFF

V: TRBV5-1
J: TRBJ2-3
CDR3: CASSLGQGRDTQYF

V: TRBV28
J: TRBJ1-5
CDR3: CASSNPQGQPQHF

V: TRBV5-1
J: TRBJ2-1
CDR3: CASSLVGVAGGLREQFF

V: TRBV19
J: TRBJ1-5
CDR3: CASDDRGLQPQHF

V: TRBV27
J: TRBJ1-2
CDR3: CASSPRQALFGYTF

V: TRBV30
J: TRBJ1-1
CDR3: CAFSGQGMKKHNTEAFF

V: TRBV30
J: TRBJ1-1
CDR3: CAGNLGQSGGTEAFF